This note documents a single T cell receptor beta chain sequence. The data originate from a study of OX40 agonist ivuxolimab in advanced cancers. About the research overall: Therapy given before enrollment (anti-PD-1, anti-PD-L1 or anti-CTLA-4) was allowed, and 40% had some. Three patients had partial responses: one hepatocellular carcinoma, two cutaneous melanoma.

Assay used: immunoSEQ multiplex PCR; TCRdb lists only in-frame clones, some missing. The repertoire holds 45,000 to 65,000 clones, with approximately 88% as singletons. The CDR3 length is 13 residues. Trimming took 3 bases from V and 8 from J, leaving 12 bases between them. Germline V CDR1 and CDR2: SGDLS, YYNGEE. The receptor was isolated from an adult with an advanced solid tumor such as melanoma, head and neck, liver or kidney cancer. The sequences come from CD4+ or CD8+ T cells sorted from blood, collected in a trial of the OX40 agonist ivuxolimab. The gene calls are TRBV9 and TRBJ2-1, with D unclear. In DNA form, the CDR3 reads TGTGCCAGCAGCGACTCCCGCACATATGAGCAGTTCTTC. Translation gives CASSDSRTYEQFF.